Listed below are T cell receptor beta chains from one sample, sequenced in a study of CD8 T cells in Susac syndrome. Each CDR3 protein gets one entry after TCRdb re-called the immunoSEQ multiplex PCR reads with MiXCR. In the table there are under 200,000 distinct CDR3 sequences, roughly 90% of which are singletons. The sequenced sample consisted of CD4+ T cells from PBMCs. These receptor sequences come from a human donor with Susac syndrome. Each CDR3 is given with its conserved first and last residue. A D gene is named only where the DNA matches it firmly. The size of a clone is reported for some rows only, either as once, few or many, or as a class for expanded clones.

V gene,D gene,clone size,J gene,CDR3 DNA,CDR3 protein
TRBV25-1,NA,NA,TRBJ2-3,TGTGCCAGCAGTGAATATCGGGGGACGGGAGAGGCAGATACGCAGTATTTT,CASSEYRGTGEADTQYF
TRBV4-1,NA,NA,TRBJ2-1,TGCGCCAGCAGCCAAGAGCCGAGGAGCTCCTACAATGAGCAGTTCTTC,CASSQEPRSSYNEQFF
TRBV7-4,TRBD2,NA,TRBJ2-4,TGTGCCAGCAGCCTAGGACTAGCGGGGTCCCTAGCCAAAAACATTCAGTACTTC,CASSLGLAGSLAKNIQYF
TRBV20-1,NA,NA,TRBJ1-5,TGCAGTGCTAGAGAGGAGGGGTTAATCGGCAATCAGCCCCAGCATTTT,CSAREEGLIGNQPQHF
TRBV19,TRBD1,NA,TRBJ1-1,TGTGCCAGTAGTCGGGACAGGGAGGGGGCTGAAGCTTTCTTT,CASSRDREGAEAFF
TRBV19,TRBD2,NA,TRBJ2-1,TGTGCCAGTAGCGGGAGGGCCAGGAATGAGCAGTTCTTC,CASSGRARNEQFF
TRBV5-1,NA,NA,TRBJ1-1,TGCGCCAGCAGTAGGGCGGGTACTACAGTGAACACTGAAGCTTTCTTT,CASSRAGTTVNTEAFF
TRBV23-1,TRBD1,NA,TRBJ1-2,TGCGCCAGCAGTTCGACAGGGGTTAGTGGCTACACCTTC,CASSSTGVSGYTF
TRBV5-5,NA,NA,TRBJ1-2,TGTGCCAGCAGCTTGGCCTTTGTCGAGGGGAGGTATGGCTACACCTTC,CASSLAFVEGRYGYTF
TRBV14,TRBD2,NA,TRBJ2-7,TGTGCCAGCAGCCTGAGCGGGAGAAGTTTCTACGAGCAGTACTTC,CASSLSGRSFYEQYF
TRBV5-8,NA,NA,TRBJ2-3,TGTGCCAGCAGCTTGCTTTTTGGGGGAGGAGCAGATACGCAGTATTTT,CASSLLFGGGADTQYF
TRBV28,NA,NA,TRBJ1-4,TGTGCCAGCAGTTTAGATGTCGGCGAAAAACTGTTTTTT,CASSLDVGEKLFF
TRBV29-1,NA,NA,TRBJ1-2,TGCAGCGTTGCGACTACCGGACAGTCCGTCTATGGCTACACCTTC,CSVATTGQSVYGYTF
TRBV12-3/TRBV12-4,NA,once,TRBJ1-1,TGTGCCAGCAGCCAATTAGGGGGTGACACTTTCTTT,CASSQLGGDTFF
TRBV6-5,NA,NA,TRBJ1-1,TGTGCCAGCAGATCCCGGGAAAACACTGAAGCTTTCTTT,CASRSRENTEAFF
TRBV12-3/TRBV12-4,TRBD2,NA,TRBJ2-7,TGTGCCAGCAGCGACCGGGACTACTCCTACGAGCAGTACTTC,CASSDRDYSYEQYF
TRBV21-1,NA,NA,TRBJ2-3,TGTGCCAGCAGCCGAGACCTGAGCACAGATACGCAGTATTTT,CASSRDLSTDTQYF
TRBV7-2,NA,NA,TRBJ2-1,TGTGCCAGCAGCTTAGTTCTGGGTTTTGACAATGAGCAGTTCTTC,CASSLVLGFDNEQFF
TRBV27,TRBD1,NA,TRBJ2-7,TGTGCCAGCGGCCGGGACAGTCTTGCCCACGAGCAGTACTTC,CASGRDSLAHEQYF
TRBV5-6,NA,NA,TRBJ1-1,TGTGCCAGCACCAAGGGACACCCGAACACTGAAGCTTTCTTT,CASTKGHPNTEAFF
TRBV12-3/TRBV12-4,NA,NA,TRBJ1-3,TGTGCCAGCCTCCTGGGGGGGGGCTCTGGAAACACCATATATTTT,CASLLGGGSGNTIYF
TRBV2,NA,NA,TRBJ1-5,TGTGCCAGCTCAACCGGACGGAGACAGCCCCAGCATTTT,CASSTGRRQPQHF
TRBV12-3/TRBV12-4,TRBD2,NA,TRBJ2-2,TGTGCCAGCAGCCCAGCGGGAGCGGTCACCGGGGAGCTGTTTTTT,CASSPAGAVTGELFF
TRBV12-3/TRBV12-4,TRBD2,NA,TRBJ2-1,TGTGCCAGCAGTTTATTTGGGACTACCTACAATGAGCAGTTCTTC,CASSLFGTTYNEQFF
TRBV6-2/TRBV6-3,NA,NA,TRBJ1-2,TGTGCCAGCAGTTACCGTCTCGGGACGGGTGGCGGCTACACCTTC,CASSYRLGTGGGYTF
TRBV5-1,NA,NA,TRBJ2-1,TGCGCCAGCAGCTTGGCCGGAACCTACAATGAGCAGTTCTTC,CASSLAGTYNEQFF
TRBV11-2,NA,once,TRBJ2-7,TGTGCCAGCAGCTTAGAGGACACTAGGATCTACGAGCAGTACTTC,CASSLEDTRIYEQYF
TRBV2,NA,NA,TRBJ2-5,TGTGCCAGCAGTGGAAGTCAGGGCAGAGAGACCCAGTACTTC,CASSGSQGRETQYF
TRBV21-1,NA,NA,TRBJ2-5,TGTGCCAGCAGCAGGCGACAACGATTCCAGGGAGGCGAGACCCAGTACTTC,CASSRRQRFQGGETQYF
TRBV13,NA,NA,TRBJ2-1,TGTGCCAGCAAGTTCGACAGTAATGAGCAGTTCTTC,CASKFDSNEQFF
TRBV6-4,NA,NA,TRBJ2-3,TGTGCCAGCAGTGACCATTGGACAGATACGCAGTATTTT,CASSDHWTDTQYF
TRBV5-1,NA,NA,TRBJ1-1,TGCGCCAGCAGCATGGTTTTGGGCACTGAAGCTTTCTTT,CASSMVLGTEAFF
TRBV24-1,TRBD1,NA,TRBJ2-3,TGTGCCACGACGGCAGGGGGCACGGGGGATACGCAGTATTTT,CATTAGGTGDTQYF
TRBV5-6,NA,few,TRBJ1-1,TGTGCCAGCAGCTTGGTGACAGTGAACACTGAAGCTTTCTTT,CASSLVTVNTEAFF
TRBV12-3/TRBV12-4,NA,few,TRBJ1-5,TGTGCCAGCAGCCTCACAGGAGATAATCAGCCCCAGCATTTT,CASSLTGDNQPQHF
TRBV5-8,NA,NA,TRBJ1-1,TGTGCCAGCAGCTCGGGACGGCGGAACACTGAAGCTTTCTTT,CASSSGRRNTEAFF
TRBV3-1,NA,NA,TRBJ2-7,TGTGCCAGCAGCCAAACAAGGAGCGAGCAGTACTTC,CASSQTRSEQYF
TRBV5-5,TRBD2,NA,TRBJ2-7,TGTGCCAGCAGTCTAAGCGGGGGGGAAAAATACGAGCAGTACTTC,CASSLSGGEKYEQYF
TRBV19,TRBD1,NA,TRBJ1-1,TGTGCCAGTAGTCAGGACAGGGGGACTGAAGCTTTCTTT,CASSQDRGTEAFF
TRBV20-1,TRBD1,NA,TRBJ1-6,TGCAGTGCTAAAAGATCACGAACCGACAGGGGGTATTCACCCCTCCACTTT,CSAKRSRTDRGYSPLHF
TRBV20-1,NA,NA,TRBJ2-6,TGCAGTGCTAGTCGGCCTGCTGTTGCCAACGTCCTGACTTTC,CSASRPAVANVLTF
TRBV19,NA,NA,TRBJ1-1,TGTGCCAGTAGTAGAATCACAGGGAGCACTGAAGCTTTCTTT,CASSRITGSTEAFF
TRBV7-9,NA,NA,TRBJ2-7,TGTGCCAGCAGCTTAGCGGCCGGGACGGCGCGGTACTTC,CASSLAAGTARYF
TRBV7-9,TRBD2,NA,TRBJ2-3,TGTGCCAGCAGCTCCCACTGGCGGGGGGCCACAGATACGCAGTATTTT,CASSSHWRGATDTQYF
TRBV28,NA,once,TRBJ2-7,TGTGCCAGCAGTCCTTCGGACAGCTCCTACGAGCAGTACTTC,CASSPSDSSYEQYF